Presented here are 29 T cell receptor beta chains from one specimen sequenced in a study of blood T cell repertoires in COVID-19. TCRdb keeps only in-frame clones here, not all; method: immunoSEQ multiplex PCR. The table has almost 95,000 clones, about 70% seen once. Sequencing input: peripheral blood. Receptor source: a woman aged 55-75 years in a cohort sampled during active or convalescent COVID-19.

This clone turned up a few times. The chain couples TRBV7-3 to TRBJ1-1; 7 positions match TRBD1. Germline-derived CDR1 and CDR2 are SGHTA and FQGTGA. This CDR3 has 15 residues. The ends lost 3 bases at V and 0 bases at J; junction bases unmatched: 4. CDR3 DNA sequence: TGTGCCAGCAGCTTGGACAGGATTATGAACACTGAAGCTTTCTTT. It codes for CASSLDRIMNTEAFF.

The chain is built from TRBV6-6 and TRBJ2-2; D possibly corresponds to TRBD2 (5 bases). Deletions cut 0 bases from V and 2 bases from J, with 10 bases between. Germline V gives CDR1 MNHNY, CDR2 SVGAGI (reference sequence). CDR3 length: 16 amino acids. CDR3 nucleotides: TGTGCCAGCAGTTACTCTCCTAGCCTAAACACCGGGGAGCTGTTTTTT. This encodes CASSYSPSLNTGELFF.

The gene calls are TRBV5-5 and TRBJ2-7, with D possibly TRBD2 on 6 matching bases. This CDR3 region has 16 residues. Trimming took 6 bases from V and 4 from J, leaving 23 bases between them. The germline CDR1 and CDR2 sequences are SGHKS and YYEKEE (reference sequence). CDR3: CASNEMPGLLTYEQYF. The CDR3 DNA is TGTGCCAGCAACGAAATGCCGGGACTGCTAACGTACGAGCAGTACTTC.

This clone has more than one count but fewer than ten. This chain links TRBV5-1 with TRBJ1-5; a possible D gene is TRBD1 (6 bases). Germline V gives CDR1 SGHRS, CDR2 YFSETQ. Deletions cut 1 base from V and 5 bases from J, with 10 bases between. CDR3 length equals 14 residues. The CDR3 bases are TGCGCCAGCAGCTTGATGGGGGCGGATCAGCCCCAGCATTTT. It encodes CASSLMGADQPQHF.

CDR3 in amino acids: CASSLELHHRTDTQYF. CDR3 DNA: TGTGCCAGCAGCTTGGAACTCCACCACCGCACAGATACGCAGTATTTT. This chain uses TRBV5-6 with TRBJ2-3; D ambiguous. Germline CDR1 and CDR2: SGHDT and YYEEEE. V lost 0 bases and J 1 base, leaving 12 bases between the germline ends. CDR3 size: 16 residues.

The rearrangement links TRBV30 to TRBJ1-3; 8 nucleotides match TRBD1. Germline values: CDR1 GTSNPN, CDR2 SVGIG (reference sequence). V shed 1 base, J shed 0 bases, and the junction held 5 bases outside the gene matches. This CDR3 spans 16 amino acids. Here the CDR3 DNA reads TGTGCCTGGAGTGGAGACAGGGGCCTCTCTGGAAACACCATATATTTT. Protein sequence: CAWSGDRGLSGNTIYF.

With respect to this clone: An end of the junction does not agree with germline; a read error may underlie this. The chain joins TRBV7-7 to TRBJ2-5; D call uncertain. The CDR3 is 13 amino acids. Germline V CDR1 and CDR2: SSHAT, FNYEAQ (reference sequence). The CDR3 spells CASSFNTEGTQYF. The CDR3 region has the DNA TGTGCTAGCAGCTTTAATACAGAAGGGACCCAGTACTTC.

V gene TRBV7-8 combines with J gene TRBJ1-1; D is unresolved. The V gene lost 1 base and the J gene lost 0 bases, with 6 bases spanning the gap. CDR1 SGHVS and CDR2 FQNEAQ come from the germline V gene. The CDR3 loop spans 14 amino acids. The CDR3 protein is CASSLVELNTEAFF. CDR3 coding DNA: TGTGCCAGCAGCTTAGTTGAGCTGAACACTGAAGCTTTCTTT.

The chain combines TRBV5-5 with TRBJ2-3; D is perhaps TRBD2 (6 bases). Trimming stripped 5 bases from V and 6 bases from J, with 10 bases between. Germline assignment: CDR1 SGHKS and CDR2 YYEKEE (reference sequence). The CDR3 covers 12 residues. For the CDR3, the DNA is TGTGCCAGCAGGTGGGAGGTGGATACGCAGTATTTT. It yields the protein CASRWEVDTQYF.

This chain uses TRBV6-5 with TRBJ2-1; the D is unclear. The V end lost 2 bases, the J end lost 6 bases, and 11 bases lay between the germline ends. The CDR3 is 14 amino acids. Germline-derived CDR1 and CDR2 are MNHEY and SVGAGI. CDR3 nucleotide sequence: TGTGCCAGCAGTTACACGTCAAGACTCAATGAGCAGTTCTTC. The encoded protein is CASSYTSRLNEQFF.

This chain uses TRBV9 with TRBJ2-7, with 9 bases fitting TRBD1. V lost 3 bases and J lost 6; bases outside the gene matches: 13. This CDR3 region has 16 residues. Germline values: CDR1 SGDLS, CDR2 YYNGEE. The CDR3 coding sequence is TGTGCCAGCAGCGCGACCCCGGGACAGGGTCAAAGCGAGCAGTACTTC. Protein product: CASSATPGQGQSEQYF.

This clone was observed a single time. V usage is TRBV24-1 and J usage is TRBJ2-3; 10 bases match TRBD2. V was clipped by 5 bases and J by 3 bases; unmatched bases: 7. Germline V CDR1 and CDR2: KGHDR, SFDVKD. The CDR3 extends over 16 amino acids. The CDR3 region is CATSGASGGITDTQYF. DNA for the CDR3: TGTGCCACCAGTGGGGCTAGCGGGGGAATTACAGATACGCAGTATTTT.

The V call is TRBV28, the J call TRBJ1-2, with 9 bases matching TRBD1. V lost 5 bases to trimming and J lost 8 bases; unmatched junction nucleotides: 6. Per the germline V gene, CDR1 is MDHEN and CDR2 is SYDVKM. The CDR3 consists of 13 residues. CDR3 loop: CASSPSDRGGYTF. CDR3 coding DNA: TGTGCCAGCAGTCCTTCGGACAGGGGAGGCTACACCTTC.

This chain links TRBV4-1 with TRBJ2-5, with TRBD1 matching 9 bases. Germline CDR1 is MGHRA and CDR2 is YSYEKL. V dropped 2 bases and J dropped 4; count of bases not matched to a gene: 11. The CDR3 spans 17 residues. The CDR3 reads CASSQRPGTGKGETQYF. As DNA, the CDR3 is TGCGCCAGCAGCCAACGACCCGGGACAGGGAAGGGAGAGACCCAGTACTTC.

The chain has TRBV7-6 and TRBJ1-3, with TRBD1 matching over 9 bases. This CDR3 has 16 amino acids. Germline V gene lookup returns CDR1 SGHVS and CDR2 FNYEAQ. V lost 1 base to trimming and J lost 2 bases; unmatched junction nucleotides: 3. CDR3 DNA sequence: TGTGCCAGCAGCTTAGGAGGACAGGGGACTGGAAACACCATATATTTT. This sequence encodes CASSLGGQGTGNTIYF.

The rearrangement uses TRBV30 and TRBJ1-1, with D perhaps TRBD1 (6 bases). Germline V gene data show CDR1 as GTSNPN and CDR2 as SVGIG (reference sequence). V was pared by 2 bases and J by 5 bases, with 15 bases between. The CDR3 covers 14 residues. CDR3 DNA: TGTGCCTGGAGTAAAGGACAGACGGGTACTGAAGCTTTCTTT. It yields the protein CAWSKGQTGTEAFF.

The V gene is TRBV19, the J gene TRBJ1-6, with a tentative D call TRBD1 (6 bases). V lost 5 bases and J lost 13, with 24 bases in between. The CDR3 is made up of 16 amino acids. The germline CDR1 and CDR2 sequences are LNHDA and SQIVND (reference sequence). CDR3 in amino acids: CASSLTRDTPVSPLHF. The CDR3 DNA follows: TGTGCCAGTAGTCTGACCCGGGACACCCCGGTCAGTCCCCTCCACTTT.

The rearrangement joins TRBV30 to TRBJ2-2, with 8 positions matching TRBD2. Trimming cost V 3 bases and J 0 bases; bases outside gene matches: 6. CDR3 length equals 16 residues. The germline gives CDR1 GTSNPN, CDR2 SVGIG (reference sequence). In DNA form, the CDR3 reads TGTGCCTGGAGAATCCCGGGACTAGCGAACACCGGGGAGCTGTTTTTT. Translating it yields CAWRIPGLANTGELFF.

This chain links TRBV19 with TRBJ2-1; TRBD2 is a possible D gene (5 bases). This CDR3 region has 15 residues. The germline CDR1 and CDR2 sequences are LNHDA and SQIVND (reference sequence). V dropped 9 bases and J dropped 5 bases, with 20 bases sitting between them. CDR3 coding DNA: TGTGCCAGCGCGGTCGGGGTTCTGGAGCACAATGAGCAGTTCTTC. Translation: CASAVGVLEHNEQFF. The full variable domain, completed using reference TRBV19 and TRBJ2-1, is DGGITQSPKYLFRKEGQNVTLSCEQNLNHDAMYWYRQDPGQGLRLIYYSQIVNDFQKGDIAEGYSVSREKKESFPLTVTSAQKNPTAFYLCASAVGVLEHNEQFFGPGTRLTVL.

This clone is labeled medium-sized. The chain links TRBV5-4 to TRBJ2-7, with TRBD1 matching 8 bases. Losses at the gene ends were 3 bases for V and 2 bases for J; bases not matched to a gene: 7. The length of the CDR3 is 15 residues. Germline V gene sequence: CDR1 SGHNT, CDR2 YYREEE (reference sequence). The CDR3 DNA sequence: TGTGCCAGCAGCTCGACAGGGGTCGCCGCCTACGAGCAGTACTTC. Protein product: CASSSTGVAAYEQYF.

The rearrangement links TRBV7-2 to TRBJ1-5; tentatively, D is TRBD1 (5 bases). Germline-derived CDR1 and CDR2 are SGHTA and FQGNSA. The V and J ends lost 5 bases and 0 bases respectively, with 14 bases between them. The CDR3 extends over 16 amino acids. CDR3 coding DNA: TGTGCCAGCAGCCCGCGTGGGGGGACTAGCAATCAGCCCCAGCATTTT. This sequence encodes CASSPRGGTSNQPQHF.

The chain employs TRBV7-9 and TRBJ1-6; D not resolved. V lost 3 bases and J lost 12, with 9 bases in between. From germline, CDR1 is SEHNR and CDR2 FQNEAQ (reference sequence). The CDR3 runs to 12 residues. In DNA, the CDR3 is TGTGCCAGCAGCTTTGCGAGAGGACCCCTCCACTTT. This translates into CASSFARGPLHF.

The sample holds many counts of this clone. This chain joins TRBV7-9 and TRBJ2-5; the D gene is possibly TRBD2 (6 bases). CDR3 length: 19 amino acids. Germline loops: CDR1 SEHNR, CDR2 FQNEAQ (reference sequence). V was cut by 1 base and J by 0 bases, with 21 bases left in between. The CDR3 nucleotides are TGTGCCAGCAGCTTAGACACTTTCCGGGAGAAGGAGGACCAAGAGACCCAGTACTTC. Its protein is CASSLDTFREKEDQETQYF.

The chain uses TRBV6-6 and TRBJ1-4; 7 nucleotides line up with TRBD1. Per the germline V gene, CDR1 is MNHNY and CDR2 is SVGAGI (reference sequence). The junction had 5 bases not matched to a gene; V was cut back by 2 bases and J by 8 bases. There are 14 residues in the CDR3. The CDR3 protein is CASSYEGAREKLFF. CDR3 coding DNA: TGTGCCAGCAGTTACGAGGGGGCCAGGGAAAAACTGTTTTTT.

This clone was counted between two and nine times. The chain is built from TRBV3-1 (or the pseudogene TRBV3-2) and TRBJ1-6, with D possibly being TRBD1 (5 bases). The CDR3 length is 14 residues. V was cut by 1 base and J by 6 bases, with 7 bases left in between. Germline V gene sequence: CDR1 LGHDT, CDR2 YNNKEL (reference sequence). DNA of the CDR3: TGTGCCAGCAGCCAAGGTCAGGGTAATTCACCCCTCCACTTT. This encodes CASSQGQGNSPLHF.

The chain recombines TRBV5-1 with TRBJ2-1; 8 bases fit TRBD2. Germline CDR1 and CDR2: SGHRS and YFSETQ. Trimming took 2 bases from V and 5 from J; bases not matched to a gene: 12. CDR3 length: 17 amino acids. The chain's CDR3 is CASSLPLTGGPNNEQFF. The CDR3 DNA is TGCGCCAGCAGCTTACCCCTCACGGGGGGGCCCAACAATGAGCAGTTCTTC.

The chain couples TRBV5-1 to TRBJ2-5; TRBD1 is a possible D gene (6 bases). This CDR3 is built from 14 residues. In germline, CDR1 is SGHRS, CDR2 YFSETQ. The ends were cut back, 0 bases at V and 5 bases at J, with 11 bases in the middle. The DNA of the CDR3 is TGCGCCAGCAGCTTGGACAGGGCAGGTGAGACCCAGTACTTC. Translating it yields CASSLDRAGETQYF.

The V and J genes are TRBV30 and TRBJ2-7, with TRBD1 as a possible D gene (6 bases). With 1 base removed from V and 2 bases from J, the gap between germline ends came to 6 bases. Germline CDR1 and CDR2: GTSNPN and SVGIG (reference sequence). The CDR3 spans 12 residues. CDR3 protein: CAWSGGPYEQYF. As DNA, the CDR3 is TGTGCCTGGAGTGGGGGGCCCTACGAGCAGTACTTC.

This chain joins TRBV2 and TRBJ1-6; 8 bases match TRBD1. This CDR3 is 15 amino acids long. Germline CDR1 and CDR2: SNHLY and FYNNEI. Unmatched junction bases numbered 6, after V lost 2 bases and J lost 9 bases. The CDR3 sequence: CASSETGQGISPLHF. The CDR3 nucleotides are TGTGCCAGCAGTGAAACAGGACAGGGCATTTCACCCCTCCACTTT.